This T cell receptor (beta chain) was sequenced for a study of beta chain features in type 1 diabetes. As for the study in general: The examined sorted cells totaled fewer than 110,000,000 across samples.

Study conclusions and caveats: Since sequencing was performed on cDNA, cells with high TCR expression could be over-represented. The naive, central memory and Treg TCRB repertoires of patients appeared to be more similar to one another than those of healthy donors.

CDR3 size: 15 residues. To note about this clone: No antigen is known for it.

Expressed TCRB transcripts were sequenced because the entire RNA isolate underwent reverse transcription. The average output of naive, central memory and regulatory T cell samples was 3 million to 4 million reads. Only in-frame clones appear in the TCRdb table, and some are missing; sequencing was by immunoSEQ multiplex PCR. The sample lists about 130,000 clones, about a tenth seen once, with around 0.68% in the top ten. The chain has TRBV12-1 and TRBJ1-4; the listed D gene, TRBD1, was not tested against the DNA. TRBV12-1 is labeled a pseudogene. Sequencing was performed on central memory CD4+ T cells from blood. This clonotype originated in a man between 18 and 35 years old in good health. Here the CDR3 DNA reads TGTGCCAGCAGCTTTTTCAACAGAGAGAATGAAAAACTGTTTTTT. Translating it yields CASSFFNRENEKLFF.